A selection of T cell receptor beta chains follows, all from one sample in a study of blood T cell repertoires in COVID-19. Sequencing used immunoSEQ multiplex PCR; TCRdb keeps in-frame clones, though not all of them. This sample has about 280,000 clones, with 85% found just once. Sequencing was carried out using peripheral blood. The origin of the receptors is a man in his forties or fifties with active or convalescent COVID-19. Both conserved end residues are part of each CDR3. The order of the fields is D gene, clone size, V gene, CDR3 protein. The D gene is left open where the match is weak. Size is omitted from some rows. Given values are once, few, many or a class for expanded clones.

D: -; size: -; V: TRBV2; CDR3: CASRVQESQPQHF
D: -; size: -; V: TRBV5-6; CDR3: CASSLIRGAEGYTF
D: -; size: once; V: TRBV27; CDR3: CASSLWAYRETHNEQFF
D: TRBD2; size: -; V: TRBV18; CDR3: CASSPAGGREQYF
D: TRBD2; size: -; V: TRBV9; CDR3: CASSEASGNTDTQYF
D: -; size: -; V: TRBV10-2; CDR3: CASSAQTDTQYF
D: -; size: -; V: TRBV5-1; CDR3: CASSWTEMSTEAFF
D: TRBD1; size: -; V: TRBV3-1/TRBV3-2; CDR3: CASSLGQGYGYTF
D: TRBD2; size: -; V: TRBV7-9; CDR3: CASSSTGLGQFF
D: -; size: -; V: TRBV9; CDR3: CASSPQLATNEKLFF
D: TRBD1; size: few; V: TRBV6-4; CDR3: CASSQFDRALDQPQHF
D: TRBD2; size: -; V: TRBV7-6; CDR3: CASSFEAGVYNEQFF